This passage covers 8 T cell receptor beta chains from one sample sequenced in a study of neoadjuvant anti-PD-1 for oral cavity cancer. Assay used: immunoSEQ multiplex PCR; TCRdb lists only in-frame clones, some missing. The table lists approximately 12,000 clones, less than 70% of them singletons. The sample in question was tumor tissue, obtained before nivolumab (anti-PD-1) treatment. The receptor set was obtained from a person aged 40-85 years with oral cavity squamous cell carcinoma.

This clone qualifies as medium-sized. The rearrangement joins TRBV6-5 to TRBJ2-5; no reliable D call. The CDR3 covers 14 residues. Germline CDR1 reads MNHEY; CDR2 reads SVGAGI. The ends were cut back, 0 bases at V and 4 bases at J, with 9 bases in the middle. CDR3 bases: TGTGCCAGCAGTTACTCTGGCAGGAGAGAGACCCAGTACTTC. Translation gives CASSYSGRRETQYF.

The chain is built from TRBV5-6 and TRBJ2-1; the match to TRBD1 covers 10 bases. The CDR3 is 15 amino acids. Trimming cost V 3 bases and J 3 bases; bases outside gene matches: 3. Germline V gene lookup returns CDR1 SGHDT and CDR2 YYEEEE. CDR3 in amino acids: CASSWDRGYYNEQFF. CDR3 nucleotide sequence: TGTGCCAGCAGCTGGGACAGGGGTTACTACAATGAGCAGTTCTTC.

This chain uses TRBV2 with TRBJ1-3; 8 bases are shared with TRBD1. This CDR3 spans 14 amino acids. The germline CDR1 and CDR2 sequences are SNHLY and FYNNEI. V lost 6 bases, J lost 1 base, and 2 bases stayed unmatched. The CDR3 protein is CASSGQGSGNTIYF. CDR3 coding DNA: TGTGCCAGCAGCGGACAGGGATCTGGAAACACCATATATTTT.

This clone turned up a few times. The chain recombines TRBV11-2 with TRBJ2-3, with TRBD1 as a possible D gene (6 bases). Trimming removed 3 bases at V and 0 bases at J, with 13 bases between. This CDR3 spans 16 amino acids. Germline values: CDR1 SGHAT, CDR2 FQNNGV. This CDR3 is CASSFTGGASTDTQYF. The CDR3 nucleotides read TGTGCCAGCAGCTTTACTGGGGGCGCGAGCACAGATACGCAGTATTTT.

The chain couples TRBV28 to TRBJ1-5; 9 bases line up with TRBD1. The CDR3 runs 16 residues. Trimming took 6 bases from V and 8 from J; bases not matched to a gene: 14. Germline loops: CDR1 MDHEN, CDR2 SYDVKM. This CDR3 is CASRFGGTGTGKPQHF. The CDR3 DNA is TGTGCCAGCAGATTTGGGGGGACCGGGACAGGGAAGCCCCAGCATTTT.

The CDR3 region is CASSLQGALNYGYTF. The DNA of the CDR3 is TGTGCCAGCAGTCTTCAGGGGGCGCTTAACTATGGCTACACCTTC. This chain uses TRBV27 with TRBJ1-2; 8 positions agree with TRBD1. Germline V gene sequence: CDR1 MNHEY, CDR2 SMNVEV (reference sequence). The CDR3 consists of 15 residues. Trimming took 5 bases from V and 1 from J; bases not matched to a gene: 6.

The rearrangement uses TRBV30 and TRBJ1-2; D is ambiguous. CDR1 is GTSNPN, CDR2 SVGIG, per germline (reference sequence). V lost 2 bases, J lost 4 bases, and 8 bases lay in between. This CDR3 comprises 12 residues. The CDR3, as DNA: TGTGCCTGGAGTTCAGTTGGCTATGGCTACACCTTC. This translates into CAWSSVGYGYTF.

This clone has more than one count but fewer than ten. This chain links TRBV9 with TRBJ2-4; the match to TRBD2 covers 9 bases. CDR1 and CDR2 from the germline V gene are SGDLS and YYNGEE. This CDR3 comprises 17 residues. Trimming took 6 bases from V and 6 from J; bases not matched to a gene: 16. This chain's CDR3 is CASTPSGTFPVGNIQYF. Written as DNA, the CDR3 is TGTGCCAGCACCCCTAGCGGGACCTTCCCCGTCGGAAACATTCAGTACTTC.